Shown below are 32 T cell receptor beta chains from a single sample sequenced in a study of monozygotic twins with cystic fibrosis. Data came from immunoSEQ multiplex PCR; TCRdb stores just in-frame clones and leaves some out. The sample carries about 9,200 clones, roughly 99.4% recorded once. Material for sequencing was blood. The receptors stem from a man between 18 and 35 years old with cystic fibrosis.

This clone came up once. The chain is built from TRBV10-3 and TRBJ1-2; 8 nucleotides agree with TRBD1. This CDR3 region has 13 residues. J lost 4 bases, V lost 7 bases, and 5 bases had no gene match. Looked up from germline, CDR1 is ENHRY and CDR2 is SYGVKD. The chain's CDR3 is CAITDRASYGYTF. CDR3 DNA: TGTGCCATCACGGACAGGGCAAGCTATGGCTACACCTTC.

The genes are TRBV9 and TRBJ2-2, with a weak D call TRBD2 (5 bases). V lost 3 bases to trimming and J lost 1 base, with 7 bases between them. Looked up from germline, CDR1 is SGDLS and CDR2 is YYNGEE. The CDR3 loop spans 14 amino acids. CDR3: CASSGTQNTGELFF. CDR3 nucleotide sequence: TGTGCCAGCAGCGGGACTCAGAACACCGGGGAGCTGTTTTTT.

The rearrangement uses TRBV25-1 and TRBJ2-1; TRBD2 matches at 10 bases. The CDR3 is 15 residues long. After removal of 2 bases from V and 6 bases from J, the junction contained 4 bases not matched to a gene. From germline, CDR1 is MGHDK and CDR2 SYGVNS. CDR3 sequence reads: CASSERLAGANEQFF. The CDR3 DNA reads TGTGCCAGCAGTGAACGGCTAGCGGGGGCCAATGAGCAGTTCTTC.

The rearrangement joins TRBV2 to TRBJ1-1; 8 bases line up with TRBD1. Germline CDR1 SNHLY, CDR2 FYNNEI. The CDR3 is 15 residues long. The ends lost 8 bases at V and 6 bases at J; junction bases unmatched: 14. CDR3 in amino acids: CASPSRTGIRAEAFF. The CDR3, as DNA: TGTGCCAGCCCGTCAAGGACAGGGATTCGTGCTGAAGCTTTCTTT.

The V call is TRBV11-2, the J call TRBJ1-3, with D possibly TRBD1 on 5 matching bases. This CDR3 is 13 amino acids long. Germline V gene sequence: CDR1 SGHAT, CDR2 FQNNGV. With 11 bases removed from V and 2 bases from J, the gap between germline ends came to 13 bases. The CDR3 region has the DNA TGTGCCGGGGGAGGGAATCCTGGAAACACCATATATTTT. This encodes CAGGGNPGNTIYF.

The chain couples TRBV5-1 to TRBJ2-2, with D possibly being TRBD2 (7 bases). CDR3 length: 15 residues. Deletions cut 5 bases from V and 3 bases from J, with 14 bases between. The V gene's germline CDR1 is SGHRS and CDR2 YFSETQ. In DNA, the CDR3 is TGCGCCAGCAGTCCGCGGGGGCCGGACACCGGGGAGCTGTTTTTT. This translates into CASSPRGPDTGELFF. Together with reference TRBV5-1 and TRBJ2-2, the CDR3 gives the full variable domain: KAGVTQTPRYLIKTRGQQVTLSCSPISGHRSVSWYQQTPGQGLQFLFEYFSETQRNKGNFPGRFSGRQFSNSRSEMNVSTLELGDSALYLCASSPRGPDTGELFFGEGSRLTVL.

The rearrangement uses TRBV7-2 and TRBJ2-1; D is possibly TRBD1 or TRBD2 (6 bases each). Germline-derived CDR1 and CDR2 are SGHTA and FQGNSA. The CDR3 consists of 15 residues. Trimming took off 5 bases at V and 6 bases at J, with 17 bases between the two ends. Written as DNA, the CDR3 is TGTGCCAGCAGCCGGGGGCCGCAGCTAGTCAATGAGCAGTTCTTC. Amino acid sequence: CASSRGPQLVNEQFF.

The rearrangement uses TRBV15 and TRBJ2-1; TRBD2 matches 8 bases. CDR1 LNHNV and CDR2 YYDKDF come from the germline V gene (reference sequence). V lost 8 bases and J lost 2; bases outside the gene matches: 8. This CDR3 has 15 amino acids. Written as DNA, the CDR3 is TGTGCCACCGGCCAACGGGGGGGAACCTACAATGAGCAGTTCTTC. Translation gives CATGQRGGTYNEQFF.

The genes are TRBV29-1 and TRBJ1-2; TRBD1 matches at 7 bases. V gave up 2 bases and J gave up 8 bases; unmatched junction bases: 8. The germline V gene has CDR1 SQVTM and CDR2 ANQGSEA. The CDR3 sequence is 13 residues long. In nucleotides, the CDR3 is TGCAGCGTTGAATTGGAGGGGGCGCCGGGCTACACCTTC. This translates into CSVELEGAPGYTF.

The gene calls are TRBV6-1 and TRBJ1-2; 8 nucleotides align to TRBD1. The junction had 9 bases not matched to a gene; V was cut back by 1 base and J by 2 bases. This CDR3 contains 17 residues. CDR1 is MNHNS, CDR2 SASEGT, per germline. The CDR3 sequence is CASSEEELAGGNYGYTF. CDR3 in DNA: TGTGCCAGCAGTGAAGAAGAATTGGCAGGGGGCAACTATGGCTACACCTTC.

The chain combines TRBV6-5 with TRBJ2-7; tentative D call: TRBD2 (5 bases). This CDR3 is 13 amino acids long. V lost 2 bases, J lost 2 bases, and 7 bases lay in between. From germline, CDR1 is MNHEY and CDR2 SVGAGI. CDR3 DNA sequence: TGTGCCAGCAGTTACGGAGGAACCTACGAGCAGTACTTC. It is translated as CASSYGGTYEQYF.

V usage is TRBV20-1 and J usage is TRBJ2-7; 7 positions agree with TRBD2. In germline, CDR1 is DFQATT, CDR2 SNEGSKA (reference sequence). CDR3 length: 11 residues. Unmatched junction bases numbered 3, after V lost 6 bases and J lost 4 bases. The CDR3 protein is CSAISGYEQYF. In DNA, the CDR3 is TGCAGTGCCATTAGCGGGTACGAGCAGTACTTC.

The chain links TRBV28 to TRBJ2-3; D call uncertain. CDR1 and CDR2 (germline): MDHEN, SYDVKM. The length of the CDR3 is 15 residues. V lost 3 bases, J lost 2 bases, and 12 bases lay in between. This CDR3 is CASSFFGRYTDTQYF. For the CDR3, the DNA is TGTGCCAGCAGTTTTTTCGGCAGGTACACAGATACGCAGTATTTT.

V is TRBV7-9 and J is TRBJ2-6; D could derive from TRBD1 or TRBD2 (5 bases each). Germline CDR1 is SEHNR and CDR2 is FQNEAQ (reference sequence). The CDR3 has 19 residues. V was pared by 1 base and J by 2 bases, with 18 bases between. CDR3 amino acids: CASSLGSLTGPPGANVLTF. The CDR3 DNA is TGTGCCAGCAGCTTAGGAAGCCTAACGGGGCCGCCTGGGGCCAACGTCCTGACTTTC.

V is TRBV19 and J is TRBJ1-2; D gene unclear. Looked up from germline, CDR1 is LNHDA and CDR2 is SQIVND (reference sequence). The V end was cut by 2 bases, the J end by 1 base, with 5 bases between. The CDR3 runs to 13 residues. This CDR3 reads CASSITDNYGYTF. The DNA for the CDR3 is TGTGCCAGTAGTATAACGGATAACTATGGCTACACCTTC.

This clone has only one observation. The V call is TRBV5-1, the J call TRBJ2-7, with TRBD1 matching 9 bases. Germline V CDR1 and CDR2: SGHRS, YFSETQ. CDR3 size: 15 residues. Unmatched junction bases numbered 3, after V lost 0 bases and J lost 2 bases. The CDR3 is CASSLGTGVTYEQYF. The DNA of the CDR3 is TGCGCCAGCAGCTTGGGGACAGGGGTTACCTACGAGCAGTACTTC.

The rearrangement joins TRBV7-2 to TRBJ2-2, with 14 bases aligning to TRBD2. Germline assignment: CDR1 SGHTA and CDR2 FQGNSA. The ends lost 5 bases at V and 5 bases at J; junction bases unmatched: 4. The CDR3 runs 16 residues. CDR3 sequence reads: CASSQGLAGGTGELFF. The CDR3, as DNA: TGTGCCAGCAGCCAAGGACTAGCGGGAGGTACCGGGGAGCTGTTTTTT. The full variable domain, in which reference TRBV7-2 and TRBJ2-2 provide the parts outside the CDR3, is GAGVSQSPSNKVTEKGKDVELRCDPISGHTALYWYRQSLGQGLEFLIYFQGNSAPDKSGLPSDRFSAERTGGSVSTLTIQRTQQEDSAVYLCASSQGLAGGTGELFFGEGSRLTVL.

The rearrangement joins TRBV5-5 to TRBJ1-5, with 11 bases aligning to TRBD1. V shed 0 bases, J shed 10 bases, and the junction held 6 bases outside the gene matches. Germline V gene sequence: CDR1 SGHKS, CDR2 YYEKEE (reference sequence). This CDR3 spans 15 amino acids. The CDR3 loop is CASSLGGQGDLPQHF. For the CDR3, the DNA is TGTGCCAGCAGCTTGGGGGGACAGGGGGATCTACCCCAGCATTTT.

The chain has TRBV6-6 and TRBJ2-7; D perhaps matches TRBD1 (5 bases). Per germline, CDR1 MNHNY and CDR2 SVGAGI (reference sequence). Deletions cut 2 bases from V and 3 bases from J, with 5 bases between. The CDR3 runs 12 residues. CDR3 residues: CASSYQGYEQYF. The CDR3 coding sequence is TGTGCCAGCAGTTACCAGGGCTACGAGCAGTACTTC.

This sequence joins TRBV4-2 and TRBJ2-7; 7 positions match TRBD1. After removal of 4 bases from V and 4 bases from J, the junction contained 7 bases not matched to a gene. CDR1 is LGHNA, CDR2 YNFKEQ, per germline. The CDR3 is made up of 14 amino acids. The CDR3 here is CASSLGDREYEQYF. Written as DNA, the CDR3 is TGTGCCAGCAGCCTCGGCGACAGGGAGTACGAGCAGTACTTC.

The chain combines TRBV5-1 with TRBJ2-1; TRBD2 matches 14 bases. This CDR3 spans 18 amino acids. CDR1 SGHRS and CDR2 YFSETQ come from the germline V gene. V lost 4 bases, J lost 1 base, and 7 bases stayed unmatched. As DNA, the CDR3 is TGCGCCAGCAGCACCGGGACTAGCGGGAGTTGGTCCTACAATGAGCAGTTCTTC. Amino acids: CASSTGTSGSWSYNEQFF.

This sequence joins TRBV19 and TRBJ2-1, with 10 bases that match TRBD2. With V trimmed by 1 base and J by 6 bases, 3 bases remained unmatched. CDR1 is LNHDA and CDR2 is SQIVND in the germline V gene (reference sequence). The CDR3 runs 15 residues. The CDR3 reads CASSIGGTSVNEQFF. The CDR3 DNA reads as TGTGCCAGTAGTATAGGAGGGACTAGCGTCAATGAGCAGTTCTTC.

This clone appeared a single time. V gene TRBV5-5 combines with J gene TRBJ2-5, with unresolved D. CDR1 is SGHKS and CDR2 is YYEKEE in the germline V gene (reference sequence). CDR3 length equals 11 residues. V lost 4 bases and J 11 bases, leaving 12 bases between the germline ends. Written as DNA, the CDR3 is TGTGCCAGCAGCGCACCCCACGAACAGTACTTC. This encodes CASSAPHEQYF.

The chain couples TRBV30 to TRBJ2-7, with D unclear. Germline V CDR1 and CDR2: GTSNPN, SVGIG (reference sequence). The CDR3 is 13 residues long. V dropped 4 bases and J dropped 0 bases, with 10 bases sitting between them. Written as DNA, the CDR3 is TGTGCCTGGACCGGCGGTGGCTCCTACGAGCAGTACTTC. It codes for CAWTGGGSYEQYF.

The V call is TRBV30, the J call TRBJ1-1, with D hard to call. Trimming shortened V by 0 bases and J by 4 bases, and 3 bases separated the two germline ends. The CDR3 sequence is 11 residues long. Germline CDR1 is GTSNPN and CDR2 is SVGIG (reference sequence). CDR3 in amino acids: CAWSVSTEAFF. The CDR3 DNA reads as TGTGCCTGGAGTGTCTCCACTGAAGCTTTCTTT.

The chain couples TRBV7-2 to TRBJ2-7, with D maybe TRBD2 (5 bases). CDR3 length equals 15 residues. The germline gives CDR1 SGHTA, CDR2 FQGNSA. V lost 1 base to trimming and J lost 0 bases, with 10 bases between them. CDR3 in amino acids: CASSLGGFSSYEQYF. The CDR3 DNA reads TGTGCCAGCAGCTTAGGCGGGTTCAGCTCCTACGAGCAGTACTTC.

The rearrangement uses TRBV18 and TRBJ1-2; no firm D call. The germline V gene has CDR1 KGHSH and CDR2 LQKENI. The CDR3 contains 12 residues. Trimming shortened V by 6 bases and J by 8 bases, and 13 bases separated the two germline ends. The DNA of the CDR3 is TGTGCCAGCTCCCGGGAGGCTCGGGGCTACACCTTC. As protein: CASSREARGYTF.

The chain links TRBV6-1 to TRBJ1-2; D gene ambiguous. CDR1 and CDR2 from the germline V gene are MNHNS and SASEGT. The CDR3 extends over 13 amino acids. The V end was cut by 6 bases, the J end by 2 bases, with 10 bases between. CDR3 amino acids: CASRGPPNYGYTF. The CDR3 bases are TGTGCCAGCAGGGGTCCCCCCAACTATGGCTACACCTTC.

This rearrangement joins TRBV5-1 to TRBJ2-4; D not certain. The germline V and J ends were trimmed by 0 bases and 6 bases, with 4 bases remaining between them. From germline, CDR1 is SGHRS and CDR2 YFSETQ. The CDR3 totals 12 residues. The CDR3 nucleotides read TGCGCCAGCAGCTTGGGGGGAAACATTCAGTACTTC. It specifies CASSLGGNIQYF.

CDR3 nucleotides: TGCGCCAGCAGCTTGGGCCCCCCAGTCAACTATGGCTACACCTTC. This translates into CASSLGPPVNYGYTF. The J gene is TRBJ1-2, the V gene TRBV5-1; D is unclear. The V gene lost 0 bases and the J gene lost 2 bases, with 11 bases spanning the gap. The CDR3 totals 15 residues. From germline, CDR1 is SGHRS and CDR2 YFSETQ.

This rearrangement joins TRBV21-1 to TRBJ1-1. TRBV21-1 is flagged as a pseudogene. This CDR3 has 15 amino acids. DNA for the CDR3: TGTGCCAGCAGCGGGTCCGGGACGTCCGGCGACAACGGGCATTTT. It translates to CASSGSGTSGDNGHF.

The J gene is TRBJ2-3, the V gene TRBV18, with 8 bases that match TRBD2. Germline-derived CDR1 and CDR2 are KGHSH and LQKENI. Germline trimming cut 8 bases from V and 3 bases from J; bases unmatched to any gene: 13. This CDR3 is built from 16 residues. The CDR3 sequence: CASQQEREGLTDTQYF. The CDR3 DNA follows: TGTGCCAGCCAGCAAGAACGGGAGGGCCTGACAGATACGCAGTATTTT.